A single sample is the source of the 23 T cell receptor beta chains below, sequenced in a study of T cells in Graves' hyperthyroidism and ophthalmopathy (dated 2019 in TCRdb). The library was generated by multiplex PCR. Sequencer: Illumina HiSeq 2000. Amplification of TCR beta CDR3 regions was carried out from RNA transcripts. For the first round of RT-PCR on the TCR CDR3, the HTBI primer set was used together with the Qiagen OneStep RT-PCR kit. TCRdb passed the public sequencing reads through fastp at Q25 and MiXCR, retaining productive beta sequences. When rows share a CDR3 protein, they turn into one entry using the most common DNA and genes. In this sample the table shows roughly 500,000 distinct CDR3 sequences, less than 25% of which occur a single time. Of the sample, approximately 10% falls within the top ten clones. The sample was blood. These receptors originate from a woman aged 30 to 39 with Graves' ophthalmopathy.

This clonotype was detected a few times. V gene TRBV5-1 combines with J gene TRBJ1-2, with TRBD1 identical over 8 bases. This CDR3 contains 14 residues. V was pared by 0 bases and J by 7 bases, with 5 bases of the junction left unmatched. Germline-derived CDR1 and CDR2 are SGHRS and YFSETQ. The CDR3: CASSLAQGAGGYTF. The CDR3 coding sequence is TGCGCCAGCAGCTTGGCCCAGGGGGCTGGTGGCTACACCTTC.

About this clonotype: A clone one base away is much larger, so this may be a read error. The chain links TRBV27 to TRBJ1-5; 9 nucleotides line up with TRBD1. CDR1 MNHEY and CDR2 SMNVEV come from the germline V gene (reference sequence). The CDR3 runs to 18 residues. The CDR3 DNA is TGTACCAGCAGTTTAAGGGGGTTGGGGACAGGGATTAATCAGCCCCAGCATTTT. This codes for CTSSLRGLGTGINQPQHF.

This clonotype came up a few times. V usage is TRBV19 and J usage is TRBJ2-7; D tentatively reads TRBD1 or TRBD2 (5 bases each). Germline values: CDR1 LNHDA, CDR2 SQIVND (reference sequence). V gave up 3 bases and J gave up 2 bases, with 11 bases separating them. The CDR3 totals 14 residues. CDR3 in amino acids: CASSMSGAAYEQYF. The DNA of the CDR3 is TGTGCCAGTAGTATGTCCGGGGCGGCCTACGAGCAGTACTTC.

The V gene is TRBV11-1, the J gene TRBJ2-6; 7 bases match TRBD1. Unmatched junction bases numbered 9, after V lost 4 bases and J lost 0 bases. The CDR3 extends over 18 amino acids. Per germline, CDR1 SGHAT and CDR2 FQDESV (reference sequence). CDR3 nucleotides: TGTGCCAGCAGCTCAGAATTAGGGGGCGCCTCTGGGGCCAACGTCCTGACTTTC. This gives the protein CASSSELGGASGANVLTF.

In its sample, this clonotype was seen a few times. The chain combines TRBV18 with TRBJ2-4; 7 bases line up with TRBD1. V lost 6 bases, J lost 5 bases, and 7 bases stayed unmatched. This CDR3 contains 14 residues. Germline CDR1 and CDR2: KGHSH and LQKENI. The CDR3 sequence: CASSLQGLENIQYF. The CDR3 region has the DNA TGTGCCAGCTCCCTACAGGGGCTTGAAAACATTCAGTACTTC.

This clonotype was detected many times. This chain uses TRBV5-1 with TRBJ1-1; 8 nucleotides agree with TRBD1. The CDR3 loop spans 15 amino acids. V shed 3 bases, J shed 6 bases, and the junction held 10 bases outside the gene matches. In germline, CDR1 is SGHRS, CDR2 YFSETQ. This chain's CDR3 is CASSSGQAGRAEAFF. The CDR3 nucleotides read TGCGCCAGCAGCTCGGGACAGGCTGGGAGAGCTGAAGCTTTCTTT.

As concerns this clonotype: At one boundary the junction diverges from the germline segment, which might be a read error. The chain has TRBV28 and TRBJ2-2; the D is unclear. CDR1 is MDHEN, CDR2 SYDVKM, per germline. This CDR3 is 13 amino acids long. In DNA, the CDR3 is TGTGCCAGCAGAATGGAGAACGCCGGGGAGCTGTTTTTT. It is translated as CASRMENAGELFF.

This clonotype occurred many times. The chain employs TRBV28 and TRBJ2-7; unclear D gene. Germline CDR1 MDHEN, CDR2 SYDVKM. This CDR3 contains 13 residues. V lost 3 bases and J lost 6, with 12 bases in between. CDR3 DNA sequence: TGTGCCAGCAGTTTTAGTTCATCGGGCGAGCAGTACTTC. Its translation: CASSFSSSGEQYF.

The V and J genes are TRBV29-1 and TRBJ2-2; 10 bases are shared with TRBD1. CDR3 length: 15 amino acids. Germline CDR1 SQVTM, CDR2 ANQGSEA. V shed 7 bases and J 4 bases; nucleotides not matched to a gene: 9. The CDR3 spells CSASGTGVITGELFF. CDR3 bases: TGCAGCGCCTCCGGGACAGGGGTTATCACCGGGGAGCTGTTTTTT.

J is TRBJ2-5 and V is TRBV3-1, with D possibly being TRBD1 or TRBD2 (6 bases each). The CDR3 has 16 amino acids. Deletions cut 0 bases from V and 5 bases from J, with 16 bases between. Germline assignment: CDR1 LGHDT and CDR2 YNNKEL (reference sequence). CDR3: CASSQDRQAGWETQYF. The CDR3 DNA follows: TGTGCCAGCAGCCAAGACCGACAGGCGGGGTGGGAGACCCAGTACTTC.

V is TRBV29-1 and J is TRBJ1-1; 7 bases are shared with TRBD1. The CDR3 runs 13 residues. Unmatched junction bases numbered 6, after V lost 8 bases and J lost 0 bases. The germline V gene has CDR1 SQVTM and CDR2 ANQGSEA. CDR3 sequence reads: CSFSGQLNTEAFF. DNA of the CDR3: TGCAGCTTTTCGGGACAGTTGAACACTGAAGCTTTCTTT.

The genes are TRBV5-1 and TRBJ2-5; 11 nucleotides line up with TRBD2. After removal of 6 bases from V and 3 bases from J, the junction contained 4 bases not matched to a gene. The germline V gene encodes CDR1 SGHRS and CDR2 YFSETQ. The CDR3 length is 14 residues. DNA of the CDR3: TGCGCCAGCAACCTAGCGGGAGGAGAAGAGACCCAGTACTTC. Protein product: CASNLAGGEETQYF.

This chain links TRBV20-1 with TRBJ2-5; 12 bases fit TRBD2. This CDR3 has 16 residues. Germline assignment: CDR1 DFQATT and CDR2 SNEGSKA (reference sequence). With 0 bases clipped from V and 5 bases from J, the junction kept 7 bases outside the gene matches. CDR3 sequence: CSAREEGLAGSETQYF. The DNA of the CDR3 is TGCAGTGCTAGAGAGGAGGGACTAGCGGGCTCGGAGACCCAGTACTTC.

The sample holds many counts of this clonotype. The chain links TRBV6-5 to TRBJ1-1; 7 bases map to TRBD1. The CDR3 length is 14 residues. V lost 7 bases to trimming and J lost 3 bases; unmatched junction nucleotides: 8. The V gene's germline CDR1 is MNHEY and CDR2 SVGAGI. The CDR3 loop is CASTETTGYTEAFF. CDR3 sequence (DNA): TGTGCCAGCACCGAGACGACAGGGTACACTGAAGCTTTCTTT.

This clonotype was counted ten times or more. CDR3 nucleotides: TGCAGCGGGGAAGAGGGAGAAGCTTTCTTT. It is translated as CSGEEGEAFF. The J gene is TRBJ1-1, the V gene TRBV29-1; D gene unclear. Germline V CDR1 and CDR2: SQVTM, ANQGSEA. V lost 7 bases and J 8 bases, leaving 11 bases between the germline ends. The CDR3 spans 10 residues.

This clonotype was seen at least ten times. This CDR3 reads CASSIGRDTQYF. The CDR3, as DNA: TGTGCCAGTAGTATAGGGCGAGATACGCAGTATTTT. The V and J genes are TRBV19 and TRBJ2-3; D gene unclear. The length of the CDR3 is 12 residues. The ends were cut back, 1 base at V and 5 bases at J, with 4 bases in the middle. CDR1 is LNHDA and CDR2 is SQIVND in the germline V gene (reference sequence).

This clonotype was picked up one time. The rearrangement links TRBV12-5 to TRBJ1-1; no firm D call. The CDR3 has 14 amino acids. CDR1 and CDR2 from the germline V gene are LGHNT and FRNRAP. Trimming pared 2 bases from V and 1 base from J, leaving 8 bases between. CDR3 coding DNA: TGTGCTAGTGGTTTGAAGTTGACGAACACTGAAGCTTTCTTT. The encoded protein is CASGLKLTNTEAFF.

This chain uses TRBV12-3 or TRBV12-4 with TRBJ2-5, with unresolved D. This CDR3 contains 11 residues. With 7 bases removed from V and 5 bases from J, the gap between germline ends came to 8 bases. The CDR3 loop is CASISAETQYF. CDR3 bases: TGTGCCAGCATCTCCGCGGAGACCCAGTACTTC.

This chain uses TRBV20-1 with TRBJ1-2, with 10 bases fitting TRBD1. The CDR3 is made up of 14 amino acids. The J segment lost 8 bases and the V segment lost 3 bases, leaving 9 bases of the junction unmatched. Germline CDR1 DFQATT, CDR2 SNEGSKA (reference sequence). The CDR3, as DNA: TGCAGTGCTAGTATATGGACAGGGGGTGTAGGCTACACCTTC. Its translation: CSASIWTGGVGYTF.

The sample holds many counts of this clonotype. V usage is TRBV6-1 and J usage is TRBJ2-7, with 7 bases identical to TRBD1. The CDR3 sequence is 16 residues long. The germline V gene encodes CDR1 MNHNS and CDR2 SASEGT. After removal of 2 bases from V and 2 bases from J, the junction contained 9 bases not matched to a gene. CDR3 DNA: TGTGCCAGCAGTGAACTTTTCGAGGGGGCGGCCTACGAGCAGTACTTC. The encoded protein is CASSELFEGAAYEQYF.

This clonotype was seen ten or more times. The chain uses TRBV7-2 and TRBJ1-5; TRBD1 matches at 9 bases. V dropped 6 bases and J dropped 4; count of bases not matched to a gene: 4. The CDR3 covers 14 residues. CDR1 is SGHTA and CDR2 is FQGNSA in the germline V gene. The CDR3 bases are TGTGCCAGCAGGCCCGGGACAGGGAATCAGCCCCAGCATTTT. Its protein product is CASRPGTGNQPQHF.

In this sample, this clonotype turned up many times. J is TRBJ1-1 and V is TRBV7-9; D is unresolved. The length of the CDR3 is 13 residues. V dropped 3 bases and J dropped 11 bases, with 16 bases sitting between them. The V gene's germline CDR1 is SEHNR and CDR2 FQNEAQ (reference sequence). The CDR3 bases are TGTGCCAGCAGCTTTGTCGGGGATAGCTTGGCTTTCTTT. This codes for CASSFVGDSLAFF.

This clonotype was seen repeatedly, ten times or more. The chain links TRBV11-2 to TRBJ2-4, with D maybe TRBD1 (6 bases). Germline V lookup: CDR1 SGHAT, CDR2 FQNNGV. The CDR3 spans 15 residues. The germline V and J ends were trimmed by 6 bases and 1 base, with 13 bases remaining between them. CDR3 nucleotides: TGTGCCAGCAGATCGGGACACGGGGCCAAAAACATTCAGTACTTC. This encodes CASRSGHGAKNIQYF. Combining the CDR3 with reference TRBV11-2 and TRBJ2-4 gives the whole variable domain EAGVAQSPRYKIIEKRQSVAFWCNPISGHATLYWYQQILGQGPKLLIQFQNNGVVDDSQLPKDRFSAERLKGVDSTLKIQPAKLEDSAVYLCASRSGHGAKNIQYFGAGTRLSVL.